These T cell receptor beta chains were read from a single sample in a study of T cell responses to AZD1222 COVID-19 vaccine. Measured with immunoSEQ multiplex PCR; TCRdb has only the in-frame clones, and not every one. The sample consists of about 120,000 clones, about 94% of them appearing once. The specimen comprised peripheral blood, sampled 28 days after the second AZD1222 dose. The receptor set was obtained from an adult who received the AZD1222 COVID-19 vaccine. CDR3s include the opening cysteine and the closing phenylalanine or tryptophan. The D gene is left open where the match is weak. A clone size is listed for some rows: how often the clone was seen (once, few, many), or a class if it is expanded.

j_call v_call clone_size d_call cdr3_aa cdr3_nt
TRBJ1-1 TRBV18 . . CASSRRDSLMNTEAFF TGTGCCAGCTCACGACGCGATTCCCTAATGAACACTGAAGCTTTCTTT
TRBJ1-3 TRBV19 . . CASIDPGSGNTIYF TGTGCCAGTATCGATCCGGGCTCTGGAAACACCATATATTTT
TRBJ2-3 TRBV27 . TRBD2 CASSLRITETSGSRTDTQYF TGTGCCAGCAGTTTACGTATTACAGAGACTAGCGGGAGCAGGACAGATACGCAGTATTTT
TRBJ2-7 TRBV19 . . CASTPSALSSYEQYF TGTGCCAGTACCCCTAGTGCTCTCAGCTCCTACGAGCAGTACTTC
TRBJ1-2 TRBV5-1 . TRBD1 CASSDGQAGLYGYTF TGCGCCAGCAGCGATGGACAGGCCGGATTATATGGCTACACCTTC
TRBJ1-6 TRBV6-5 . . CASTNGRSLHF TGTGCCAGCACTAACGGACGGTCCCTCCACTTT
TRBJ1-1 TRBV4-1 . . CASTFQGNTEAFF TGCGCCAGCACGTTTCAGGGCAACACTGAAGCTTTCTTT
TRBJ2-6 TRBV5-1 . . CASSLDPSGANVLTF TGCGCCAGCAGCTTGGATCCCTCTGGGGCCAACGTCCTGACTTTC
TRBJ2-7 TRBV2 . . CASTTGYEQYF TGTGCCAGCACAACGGGTTACGAGCAGTACTTC
TRBJ1-2 TRBV7-2 . TRBD1 CASSSTGIGYTF TGTGCCAGCAGCTCGACAGGGATTGGCTACACCTTC
TRBJ1-6 TRBV7-8 . . CASSASQGNNSPLHF TGTGCCAGCAGCGCCTCTCAGGGGAATAATTCACCCCTCCACTTT
TRBJ1-1 TRBV4-1 . . CASSQVPENTEAFF TGCGCCAGCAGCCAAGTCCCAGAGAACACTGAAGCTTTCTTT
TRBJ1-2 TRBV28 . . CASSLGGPRGYTF TGTGCCAGCAGTTTAGGGGGCCCGCGGGGCTACACCTTC
TRBJ2-1 TRBV2 . . CASSEGLERIRRFF TGTGCCAGCAGCGAAGGACTCGAGCGGATCCGGCGGTTCTTC
TRBJ2-1 TRBV5-4 . TRBD1 CALRGQGYNEQFF TGTGCCCTTCGCGGACAGGGCTACAATGAGCAGTTCTTC
TRBJ1-3 TRBV10-3 . . CAINAENSGNTIYF TGTGCCATCAACGCGGAAAACTCTGGAAACACCATATATTTT
TRBJ1-3 TRBV3-1/TRBV3-2 . . CASSQDAGFRGRTSGNTIYF TGTGCCAGCAGCCAAGATGCGGGGTTTAGGGGCAGAACCTCTGGAAACACCATATATTTT
TRBJ2-3 TRBV15 . . CATSQAGISTDTQYF TGTGCCACCTCACAGGCGGGGATTAGCACAGATACGCAGTATTTT
TRBJ2-5 TRBV27 once . CASSTGGETQYF TGTGCCAGCAGCACGGGTGGGGAGACCCAGTACTTC
TRBJ1-5 TRBV6-5 . . CASTPGSHGQPQHF TGTGCCAGCACCCCGGGATCTCATGGGCAGCCCCAGCATTTT
TRBJ2-5 TRBV10-3 once TRBD2 CAISDRGTSGLQETQYF TGTGCCATCAGTGACCGGGGGACTAGCGGTCTGCAAGAGACCCAGTACTTC
TRBJ2-1 TRBV28 . . CASSLYWGPYNEQFF TGTGCCAGCAGTTTATACTGGGGCCCCTACAATGAGCAGTTCTTC
TRBJ2-5 TRBV7-9 . . CALGSSQETQYF TGTGCTCTGGGCAGCTCACAAGAGACCCAGTACTTC
TRBJ2-1 TRBV10-1 . . CASSEAGYYNEQFF TGCGCCAGCAGTGAGGCGGGGTACTACAATGAGCAGTTCTTC
TRBJ1-5 TRBV20-1 . . CSAGVSSLEHF TGCAGTGCTGGGGTCTCTTCACTGGAGCATTTT
TRBJ2-7 TRBV7-9 . . CASGSIGSSYEQYF TGTGCCAGCGGGAGTATTGGGTCCTCCTACGAGCAGTACTTC
TRBJ2-1 TRBV7-9 . TRBD1 CASSTGGRGNEQFF TGTGCCAGCAGCACAGGGGGCCGGGGCAATGAGCAGTTCTTC
TRBJ1-5 TRBV19 . . CASSPLSEGQPQHF TGTGCCAGTAGTCCCCTCAGTGAGGGTCAGCCCCAGCATTTT
TRBJ2-1 TRBV10-1 . TRBD1 CASSRDRVSLFNEQFF TGCGCCAGCAGTCGGGACAGGGTCTCGTTATTCAATGAGCAGTTCTTC
TRBJ2-2 TRBV4-1 . . CASSPLRGTNTGELFF TGCGCCAGCAGCCCTTTGCGGGGAACGAACACCGGGGAGCTGTTTTTT
TRBJ1-2 TRBV6-6 . . CASSYAEVRNYGYTF TGTGCCAGCAGTTACGCCGAAGTACGTAACTATGGCTACACCTTC
TRBJ1-6 TRBV5-4 once . CASRMAGTELNSPLHF TGTGCCAGCAGGATGGCAGGGACGGAACTAAATTCACCCCTCCACTTT
TRBJ1-2 TRBV6-5 . TRBD1 CASRGTGASNYGYTF TGTGCCAGCAGAGGCACAGGGGCTTCTAACTATGGCTACACCTTC
TRBJ1-2 TRBV7-9 . . CASALSGDLGGYTF TGTGCCAGCGCGCTCTCAGGGGACCTCGGTGGCTACACCTTC
TRBJ1-4 TRBV19 . TRBD1 CASKGLGQGDEKLFF TGTGCCAGTAAAGGACTAGGACAGGGAGATGAAAAACTGTTTTTT
TRBJ2-1 TRBV5-5 . . CASSPQTSFEQFF TGTGCCAGCAGCCCGCAGACTAGTTTTGAGCAGTTCTTC
TRBJ2-5 TRBV5-1 . . CASSLATTQYF TGCGCCAGCAGCTTGGCCACGACCCAGTACTTC
TRBJ1-2 TRBV28 . TRBD1 CASSFISGQGGRGYGYTF TGTGCCAGCAGTTTTATCAGCGGACAGGGGGGAAGAGGGTATGGCTACACCTTC
TRBJ1-4 TRBV18 . . CASSSAGNSLRVGKLFF TGTGCCAGCTCATCGGCGGGGAACAGCCTGAGGGTAGGAAAACTGTTTTTT
TRBJ1-4 TRBV2 . TRBD1 CAARLQGAGEKLFF TGTGCCGCCCGACTACAGGGGGCGGGTGAAAAACTGTTTTTT
TRBJ2-2 TRBV13 . . CASSFGRNTGELFF TGTGCCAGCAGCTTTGGCCGGAACACCGGGGAGCTGTTTTTT
TRBJ2-1 TRBV5-1 once TRBD2 CASNSRGGSGRESSYNEQFF TGCGCCAGCAACTCCAGGGGGGGTAGCGGGAGGGAATCCTCCTACAATGAGCAGTTCTTC
TRBJ2-5 TRBV3-1/TRBV3-2 . TRBD2 CASIRGTSGGTQYF TGTGCCAGCATCCGGGGTACTAGCGGGGGGACCCAGTACTTC
TRBJ2-7 TRBV4-1 . . CASSQTGGRGVNNVEQYF TGCGCCAGCAGCCAAACTGGCGGGCGGGGAGTAAATAACGTCGAGCAGTACTTC
TRBJ1-2 TRBV2 . . CASSERTDYGYTF TGTGCCAGCAGTGAAAGAACGGACTATGGCTACACCTTC
TRBJ1-3 TRBV19 . . CASSTFESSGNTIYF TGTGCCAGTAGTACCTTTGAGAGCTCTGGAAACACCATATATTTT
TRBJ2-3 TRBV5-1 . TRBD1 CASSPTGGADTQYF TGCGCCAGCAGCCCGACAGGGGGGGCAGATACGCAGTATTTT
TRBJ1-4 TRBV5-6 . TRBD1 CASSLPQGRSNEKLFF TGTGCCAGCAGCCTCCCACAGGGGCGTTCTAATGAAAAACTGTTTTTT
TRBJ2-1 TRBV9 . . CASSGGRNYNEQFF TGTGCCAGCAGCGGGGGACGGAACTACAATGAGCAGTTCTTC
TRBJ1-1 TRBV7-6 . TRBD1 CASSPGQGFSQGAFF TGTGCCAGCAGCCCCGGACAGGGGTTTTCCCAGGGAGCTTTCTTT
TRBJ1-2 TRBV9 . . CASSGRSGVGYTF TGTGCCAGCAGCGGTAGATCAGGGGTTGGCTACACCTTC
TRBJ1-1 TRBV7-9 . . CATDGTSLTEAFF TGTGCCACGGACGGAACATCCCTGACTGAAGCTTTCTTT
TRBJ1-3 TRBV4-2 . . CASSQEESSSGNTIYF TGTGCCAGCAGCCAAGAAGAATCGAGCTCTGGAAACACCATATATTTT
TRBJ2-7 TRBV12-5 once TRBD2 CASGEPGLATREQYF TGTGCTAGTGGGGAACCGGGACTAGCTACTAGGGAGCAGTACTTC
TRBJ2-7 TRBV2 few . CASSHDSYEQYF TGTGCCAGCAGCCATGACAGTTACGAGCAGTACTTC
TRBJ1-2 TRBV2 . . CASRRGDYGYTF TGTGCCAGCAGGAGGGGAGATTATGGCTACACCTTC
TRBJ2-1 TRBV10-3 . TRBD2 CAIHPTPLAELSYNEQFF TGTGCCATTCACCCCACACCGCTAGCGGAGTTATCCTACAATGAGCAGTTCTTC
TRBJ1-1 TRBV18 . . CASSPFGPMNTEAFF TGTGCCAGCTCACCATTCGGTCCCATGAACACTGAAGCTTTCTTT